A selection of T cell receptor beta chains follows, all from one sample in a study of blood T cell repertoires in COVID-19. The data were produced by immunoSEQ multiplex PCR, yet TCRdb's version contains in-frame clones alone and is incomplete. The table records approximately 50,000 clones, roughly 90% of them present only once. Input material: peripheral blood. The receptors derive from a man older than 75 with active or convalescent COVID-19. Both conserved end residues are part of each CDR3. The D gene is left open where the match is weak. Only part of the rows carry a size: once, few, many, or a class if the clone is expanded.

-,17,TRBV21-1,-,TRBJ2-6,CASSKDRKSSGANVLTF,TGTGCCAGCAGCAAAGACCGAAAGAGCTCTGGGGCCAACGTCCTGACTTTC
-,15,TRBV10-3,TRBD2,TRBJ2-5,CAIMASGRAGETQYF,TGTGCCATCATGGCTAGCGGGAGGGCGGGAGAGACCCAGTACTTC
-,14,TRBV27,TRBD1,TRBJ2-7,CASSLGTGGGEQYF,TGTGCCAGCAGTTTGGGGACAGGTGGGGGAGAGCAGTACTTC
-,15,TRBV19,TRBD1,TRBJ1-2,CASSIARTGEEGYTF,TGTGCCAGTAGTATAGCGAGGACAGGGGAGGAAGGCTACACCTTC
-,20,TRBV5-1,-,TRBJ1-5,CASSEGLQGTVVRKYQPQHF,TGCGCCAGCAGCGAGGGATTACAGGGAACGGTGGTGAGGAAGTATCAGCCCCAGCATTTT
-,15,TRBV19,-,TRBJ1-4,CASSIAGETNEKLFF,TGTGCCAGTAGTATCGCAGGGGAGACTAATGAAAAACTGTTTTTT
-,16,TRBV5-1,TRBD2,TRBJ2-1,CASSFRRGGAYNEQFF,TGCGCCAGCAGCTTTCGTCGCGGGGGGGCCTACAATGAGCAGTTCTTC
-,15,TRBV3-1/TRBV3-2,-,TRBJ1-1,CASSQGGQLNTEAFF,TGTGCCAGCAGCCAAGGGGGACAACTCAACACTGAAGCTTTCTTT
-,13,TRBV6-2/TRBV6-3,TRBD2,TRBJ2-4,CASSYYHLAGAYF,TGTGCCAGCAGTTATTACCACCTAGCGGGAGCCTACTTC
once,14,TRBV27,TRBD1,TRBJ2-1,CAISDRGAYNEQFF,TGTGCCATTTCGGACAGGGGGGCCTACAATGAGCAGTTCTTC
-,15,TRBV19,TRBD1,TRBJ2-7,CASSGTGGNSNEQYF,TGTGCCAGTAGCGGGACAGGGGGGAATTCGAACGAGCAGTACTTC
-,15,TRBV19,-,TRBJ1-4,CASSTLPGLVEKLFF,TGTGCCAGTAGTACCCTTCCGGGACTAGTTGAAAAACTGTTTTTT
-,14,TRBV5-5,-,TRBJ1-5,CASSSRVESSPQHF,TGTGCCAGCAGCTCTCGGGTGGAGTCCAGTCCCCAGCATTTT
-,20,TRBV7-5,-,TRBJ2-4,CVRSLGCGDLSFQAKNIQYF,TGTGTCAGAAGCTTAGGGTGTGGAGACCTATCCTTCCAAGCCAAAAACATTCAGTACTTC
-,19,TRBV7-8,-,TRBJ1-5,CASSLVRSHDSYSNQPQHF,TGTGCCAGCAGCTTAGTACGATCCCATGACAGTTATAGCAATCAGCCCCAGCATTTT
-,15,TRBV5-4,-,TRBJ2-4,CASSSSGQLGGIQYF,TGTGCCAGCAGTTCATCCGGGCAATTAGGGGGCATTCAGTACTTC
-,10,TRBV20-1,-,TRBJ2-7,CSASLDEQYF,TGCAGTGCTAGTCTTGACGAGCAGTACTTC
-,15,TRBV30,-,TRBJ1-2,CAWSAGGKRLYGYTF,TGTGCCTGGAGTGCAGGTGGCAAGCGGCTCTATGGCTACACCTTC
-,13,TRBV3-1/TRBV3-2,TRBD1,TRBJ1-3,CASSQTGADTIYF,TGTGCCAGCAGCCAAACAGGGGCGGACACCATATATTTT
-,15,TRBV30,-,TRBJ2-5,CAWSPHHRGGETQYF,TGTGCCTGGAGTCCCCACCACAGGGGAGGTGAGACCCAGTACTTC
few,12,TRBV10-3,-,TRBJ2-1,CAIAGPRDEQFF,TGTGCCATCGCGGGACCGCGGGATGAGCAGTTCTTC
-,14,TRBV5-5,TRBD2,TRBJ2-3,CASRGGLSTDTQYF,TGTGCCAGTCGGGGGGGCCTTAGCACAGATACGCAGTATTTT
-,12,TRBV19,-,TRBJ1-5,CASSTGGLAQHF,TGTGCCAGTAGTACGGGGGGATTAGCCCAGCATTTT
once,17,TRBV7-2,-,TRBJ2-3,CASSLALTGQSTDTQYF,TGTGCCAGCAGCTTAGCGCTAACCGGACAGAGCACAGATACGCAGTATTTT
-,17,TRBV5-4,-,TRBJ1-3,CASSVVAGPHSGNTIYF,TGTGCCAGCAGCGTGGTTGCAGGGCCCCACTCTGGAAACACCATATATTTT
-,14,TRBV28,TRBD1,TRBJ2-3,CASRGQGFTDTQYF,TGTGCCAGCAGAGGACAGGGCTTCACAGATACGCAGTATTTT
-,15,TRBV9,-,TRBJ2-3,CASSSEGGPGPEQYF,TGTGCCAGCAGCTCCGAAGGGGGACCGGGACCGGAGCAGTATTTT
-,12,TRBV19,-,TRBJ2-5,CASARSGETQYF,TGTGCCAGTGCGCGGTCCGGAGAGACCCAGTACTTC